The present T cell receptor beta chain was sequenced within a study of cytomegalovirus exposure and HLA in healthy donors. Whole-study findings and limits: A few CMV-associated chains were confirmed in vitro to be specific for CMV antigens. TCR beta V- and J-gene trimming was later associated with a missense DCLRE1C variant. A highly shared variant cluster was judged a likely technical artifact. Earlier analysis yielded a pattern in which most TCR beta V segments were productive about 87% or about 30% of the time.

Points on this clone: Antigen unknown.

This CDR3 has 14 amino acids. Germline V gene lookup returns CDR1 SNHLY and CDR2 FYNNEI. With 6 bases removed from V and 2 bases from J, the gap between germline ends came to 11 bases. The PCR made use of 60 Vbeta and 13 Jbeta primers. Produced via immunoSEQ multiplex PCR; TCRdb's table is partial and in-frame only. The sample data list about 200,000 clones. This clonotype was obtained from a boy younger than 18 in good health and CMV-seronegative. The chain is built from TRBV2 and TRBJ1-3; D not certain. Input material: PBMCs. This CDR3 reads CASRNSKAGNTIYF. The CDR3 DNA sequence: TGTGCCAGCAGGAACAGCAAGGCTGGAAACACCATATATTTT.